Listed here are 8 T cell receptor beta chains from one sample, sequenced in a study of cytomegalovirus exposure and HLA in healthy donors. The PCR had 60 Vbeta and 13 Jbeta primers. The protocol was immunoSEQ multiplex PCR, while the TCRdb copy is restricted to in-frame clones and leaves out a portion. The sample shows roughly 180,000 clones, 80% of them seen only once. The source material was PBMCs. These receptors all come from a woman between 45 and 65 years old in good health and CMV-seropositive.

The count of this clone is one. V gene TRBV30 combines with J gene TRBJ2-3, with D tentatively TRBD2 (6 bases). The CDR3 runs to 15 residues. Germline V CDR1 and CDR2: GTSNPN, SVGIG (reference sequence). V was clipped by 3 bases and J by 3 bases, with 16 bases between them. The CDR3 protein is CAWRGLALRTDTQYF. DNA for the CDR3: TGTGCCTGGAGGGGGCTAGCGCTTAGGACAGATACGCAGTATTTT.

V is TRBV27 and J is TRBJ2-1, with D perhaps TRBD2 (6 bases). Germline V gene data show CDR1 as MNHEY and CDR2 as SMNVEV (reference sequence). This CDR3 is 14 amino acids long. The ends were cut back, 6 bases at V and 8 bases at J, with 17 bases in the middle. The CDR3 protein is CASRGLRDRDEQFF. CDR3 in DNA: TGTGCCAGCAGGGGTCTGCGGGATCGGGATGAGCAGTTCTTC.

As regards this clone: Its ends do not fully match the called genes, so a read error is possible. This chain links TRBV2 with TRBJ2-7, with 12 nucleotides matching TRBD2. CDR3 length: 18 amino acids. Germline CDR1 SNHLY, CDR2 FYNNEI. The CDR3 reads CASREGRLAGATDYEQYF. Here the CDR3 DNA reads TGTGCCAGCAGGGAAGGGAGACTAGCGGGGGCCACCGACTACGAGCAGTACTTC.

Here the CDR3 reads CASSFEATNEKLFF. The CDR3 coding sequence is TGTGCCAGCAGCTTCGAGGCAACTAATGAAAAACTGTTTTTT. V is TRBV7-8 and J is TRBJ1-4; no clear D. The V end lost 3 bases, the J end lost 0 bases, and 5 bases lay between the germline ends. Germline V gives CDR1 SGHVS, CDR2 FQNEAQ. The CDR3 contains 14 residues.

This clone was observed a single time. V gene TRBV5-1 combines with J gene TRBJ2-2; 9 bases map to TRBD2. V was clipped by 3 bases and J by 3 bases; unmatched bases: 6. The CDR3 extends over 16 amino acids. Germline CDR1 is SGHRS and CDR2 is YFSETQ. CDR3 residues: CASSSRGGEHTGELFF. The DNA for the CDR3 is TGCGCCAGCAGCTCCCGCGGGGGGGAACACACCGGGGAGCTGTTTTTT.

This clone came up once. The V call is TRBV5-4, the J call TRBJ2-1, with 9 bases matching TRBD2. V was pared by 4 bases and J by 8 bases, with 4 bases of the junction left unmatched. CDR1 and CDR2 from the germline V gene are SGHNT and YYREEE (reference sequence). This CDR3 is built from 13 residues. The CDR3 DNA reads as TGTGCCAGCAGCGCCGGGACTAGCTATGAGCAGTTCTTC. It is translated as CASSAGTSYEQFF.

The V and J genes are TRBV21-1 and TRBJ2-1; no DNA check was done on the table's D call, TRBD2. TRBV21-1 is given as a pseudogene. The CDR3 loop spans 17 amino acids. This CDR3 reads CASSIPFQRGAYNEQFF. CDR3 in DNA: TGTGCCAGCAGCATCCCCTTCCAGCGGGGGGCGTACAATGAGCAGTTCTTC.

This sequence joins TRBV6-6 and TRBJ2-3; 12 bases fit TRBD2. This CDR3 comprises 16 residues. After removal of 6 bases from V and 0 bases from J, the junction contained 4 bases not matched to a gene. Germline CDR1 MNHNY, CDR2 SVGAGI (reference sequence). CDR3 in amino acids: CASSGTSGPSTDTQYF. CDR3 nucleotide sequence: TGTGCCAGCAGCGGGACTAGCGGGCCCAGCACAGATACGCAGTATTTT.